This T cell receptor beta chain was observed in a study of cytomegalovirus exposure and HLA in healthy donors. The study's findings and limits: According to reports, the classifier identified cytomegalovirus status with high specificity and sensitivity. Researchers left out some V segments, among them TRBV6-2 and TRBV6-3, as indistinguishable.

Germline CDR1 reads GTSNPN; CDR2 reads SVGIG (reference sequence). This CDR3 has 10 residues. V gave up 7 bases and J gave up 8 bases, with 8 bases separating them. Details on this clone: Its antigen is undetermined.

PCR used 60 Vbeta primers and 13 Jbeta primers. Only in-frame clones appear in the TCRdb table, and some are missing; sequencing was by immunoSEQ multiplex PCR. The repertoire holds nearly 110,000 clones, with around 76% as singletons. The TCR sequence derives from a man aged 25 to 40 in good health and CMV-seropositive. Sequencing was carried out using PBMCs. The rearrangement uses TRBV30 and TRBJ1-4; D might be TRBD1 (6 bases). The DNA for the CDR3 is TGTGCCTCCGGACAGGAAAAACTGTTTTTT. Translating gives CASGQEKLFF.